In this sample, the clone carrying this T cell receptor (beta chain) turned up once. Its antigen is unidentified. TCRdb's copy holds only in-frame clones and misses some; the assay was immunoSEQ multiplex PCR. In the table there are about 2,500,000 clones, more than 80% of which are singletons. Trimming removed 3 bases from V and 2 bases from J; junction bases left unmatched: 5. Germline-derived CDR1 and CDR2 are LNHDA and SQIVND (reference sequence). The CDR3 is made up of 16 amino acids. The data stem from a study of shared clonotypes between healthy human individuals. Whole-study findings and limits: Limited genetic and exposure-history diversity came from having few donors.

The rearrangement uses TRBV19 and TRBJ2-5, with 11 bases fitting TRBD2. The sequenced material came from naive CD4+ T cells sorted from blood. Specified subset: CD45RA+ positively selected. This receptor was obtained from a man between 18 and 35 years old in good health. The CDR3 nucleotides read TGTGCCAGTAGTATCAGACTAGCGGGAAGACAAGAGACCCAGTACTTC. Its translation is CASSIRLAGRQETQYF.